This section outlines one T cell receptor beta chain sequence together with its context. Its target is unknown. This sample is drawn from a study of PD-1 blockade in classical Hodgkin lymphoma. Broader study findings: Complete responders showed a baseline diversity that resembled the diversity of newly diagnosed patients. TCR diversity in CD4+, not CD8+, cells rose significantly by C4D1.

Profiling relied on immunoSEQ multiplex PCR, and the TCRdb table lists in-frame clones only, not all of them. The table has 55,000 to 80,000 clones, roughly 91% seen once. Exposure to brentuximab vedotin varied, and each patient had relapsed following autologous stem cell transplantation. Sequenced here: peripheral blood mononuclear cells (PBMCs), sampled at baseline. The origin of this receptor is a human donor with classical Hodgkin lymphoma.

The CDR3 DNA is TGTGCCAGCAGTTACTCAGGCCGGGGCGGCTACGAGCAGTACTTC. Translating it yields CASSYSGRGGYEQYF. The chain couples TRBV6-5 to TRBJ2-7; tentatively, D is TRBD1 or TRBD2 (5 bases each). The ends were cut back, 0 bases at V and 3 bases at J, with 12 bases in the middle. Germline loops: CDR1 MNHEY, CDR2 SVGAGI. The CDR3 is made up of 15 amino acids.